This TCR beta chain was sequenced during a study of spatial heterogeneity in lung cancer. Individual TCR cDNA molecules each bore their own unique molecular identifier. TCRdb fed the 5' RACE reads into MiXCR, producing one record per CDR3 protein. The table shows 60,000 to 90,000 distinct CDR3 sequences, with approximately 8.1% occurring only once. The time point was: sample taken at primary tumor resection. In this sample, this clonotype turned up a few times. V was shortened by 0 bases and J by 8 bases, with 13 bases between the two germline ends. The CDR3 extends over 14 amino acids. CDR1 and CDR2 from the germline V gene are LGHDT and YNNKEL (reference sequence).

The sequencing used PBMCs, collected at surgery. The chain links TRBV3-1 to TRBJ1-2, with a possible D match to TRBD1 (5 bases). The clonotype was recovered from a male donor with early-stage non-small cell lung cancer. CDR3 region: CASSQDGSGRGYTF. DNA of the CDR3: TGTGCCAGCAGCCAAGATGGGTCAGGGAGAGGCTACACCTTC.